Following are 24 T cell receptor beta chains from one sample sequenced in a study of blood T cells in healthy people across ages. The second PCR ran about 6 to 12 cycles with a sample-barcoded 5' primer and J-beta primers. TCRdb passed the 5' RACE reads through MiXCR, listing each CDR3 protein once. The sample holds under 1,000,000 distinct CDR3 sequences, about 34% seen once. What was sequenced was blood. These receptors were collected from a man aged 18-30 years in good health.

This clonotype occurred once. The CDR3 coding sequence is TGTGCCAGCACCTCTGATTGGGGGAATGAGCAGTACTTC. Its translation is CASTSDWGNEQYF. This sequence joins TRBV9 and TRBJ2-7; possibly TRBD1 or TRBD2 for D (5 bases each). CDR1 and CDR2 (germline): SGDLS, YYNGEE. Trimming removed 6 bases from V and 7 bases from J, with 17 bases in between. This CDR3 has 13 residues. The entire variable domain, with the rest obtained from reference TRBV9 and TRBJ2-7, is as follows: DSGVTQTPKHLITATGQRVTLRCSPRSGDLSVYWYQQSLDQGLQFLIQYYNGEERAKGNILERFSAQQFPDLHSELNLSSLELGDSALYFCASTSDWGNEQYFGPGTRLTVT.

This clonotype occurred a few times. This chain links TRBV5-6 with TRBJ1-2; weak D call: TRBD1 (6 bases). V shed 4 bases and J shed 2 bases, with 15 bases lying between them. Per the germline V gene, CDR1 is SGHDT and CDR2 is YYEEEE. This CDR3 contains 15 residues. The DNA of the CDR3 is TGTGCCAGCAGCGCAGGGGTATGGGCCAACTATGGCTACACCTTC. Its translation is CASSAGVWANYGYTF.

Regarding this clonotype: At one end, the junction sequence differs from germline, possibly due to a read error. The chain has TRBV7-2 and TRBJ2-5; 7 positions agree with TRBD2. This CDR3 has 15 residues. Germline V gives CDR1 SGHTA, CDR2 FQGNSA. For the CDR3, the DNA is TGTGCCAGCAGCTCCTTGACTAGCCCCCAAGAGTCCCAGTACTTC. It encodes CASSSLTSPQESQYF.

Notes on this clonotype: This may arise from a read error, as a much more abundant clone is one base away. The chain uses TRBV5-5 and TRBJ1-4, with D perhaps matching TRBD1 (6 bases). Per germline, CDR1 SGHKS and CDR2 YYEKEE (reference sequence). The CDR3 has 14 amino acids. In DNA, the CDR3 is TGTTCCAGCAGCCAGCAGGGGACGAACGAAAAACTGTTTTTT. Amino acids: CSSSQQGTNEKLFF.

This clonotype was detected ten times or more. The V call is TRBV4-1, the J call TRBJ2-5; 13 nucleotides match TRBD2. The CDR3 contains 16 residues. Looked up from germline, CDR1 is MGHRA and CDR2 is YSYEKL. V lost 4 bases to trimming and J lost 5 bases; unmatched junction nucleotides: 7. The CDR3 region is CASSRTSGGAWETQYF. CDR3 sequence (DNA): TGCGCCAGCAGCCGCACTAGCGGGGGGGCTTGGGAGACCCAGTACTTC.

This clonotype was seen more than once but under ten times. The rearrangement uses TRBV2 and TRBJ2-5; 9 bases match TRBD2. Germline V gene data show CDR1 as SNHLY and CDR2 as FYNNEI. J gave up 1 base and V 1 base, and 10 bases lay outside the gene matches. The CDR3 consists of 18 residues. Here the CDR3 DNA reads TGTGCCAGCAGTGAAGGCTTAGGGCTAGCGGGGCGCCAAGAGACCCAGTACTTC. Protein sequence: CASSEGLGLAGRQETQYF.

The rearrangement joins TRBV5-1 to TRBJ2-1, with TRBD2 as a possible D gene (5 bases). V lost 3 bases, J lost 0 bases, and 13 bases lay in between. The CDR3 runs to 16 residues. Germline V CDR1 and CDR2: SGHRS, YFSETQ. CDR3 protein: CASSSLPGSSYNEQFF. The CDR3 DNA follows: TGCGCCAGCAGCTCCCTGCCGGGGAGCTCCTACAATGAGCAGTTCTTC.

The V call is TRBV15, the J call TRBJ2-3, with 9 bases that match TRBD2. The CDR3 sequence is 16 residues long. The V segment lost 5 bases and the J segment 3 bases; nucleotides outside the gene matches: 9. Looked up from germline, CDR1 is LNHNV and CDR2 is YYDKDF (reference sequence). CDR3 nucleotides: TGTGCCACCAGCCCTAGCGGGGACTCCTCGACAGATACGCAGTATTTT. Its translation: CATSPSGDSSTDTQYF.

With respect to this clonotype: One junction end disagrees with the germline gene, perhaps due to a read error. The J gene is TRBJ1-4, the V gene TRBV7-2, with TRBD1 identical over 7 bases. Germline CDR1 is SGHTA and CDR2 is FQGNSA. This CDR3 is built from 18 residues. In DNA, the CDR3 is TGTGCCAGCAGCACCCGTGGCAGGGGGTTGGCAACTAATGAAAAACTATTTTTT. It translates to CASSTRGRGLATNEKLFF.

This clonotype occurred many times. This CDR3 reads CASSLAQGSGYTF. The CDR3 nucleotides are TGTGCCAGCAGTTTAGCACAGGGAAGCGGCTACACCTTC. This rearrangement joins TRBV12-3 or TRBV12-4 to TRBJ1-2; D is perhaps TRBD1 (6 bases). The CDR3 runs 13 residues. Trimming cost V 0 bases and J 8 bases, with 10 bases left between them.

The CDR3, as DNA: TGTGCCATCAGAGGAGGGGGGGAGATCACAGATACGCAGTATTTT. Amino acid sequence: CAIRGGGEITDTQYF. The chain is built from TRBV10-3 and TRBJ2-3; D perhaps matches TRBD2 (7 bases). Germline CDR1 reads ENHRY; CDR2 reads SYGVKD. The CDR3 contains 15 residues. Trimming pared 6 bases from V and 2 bases from J, leaving 15 bases between.

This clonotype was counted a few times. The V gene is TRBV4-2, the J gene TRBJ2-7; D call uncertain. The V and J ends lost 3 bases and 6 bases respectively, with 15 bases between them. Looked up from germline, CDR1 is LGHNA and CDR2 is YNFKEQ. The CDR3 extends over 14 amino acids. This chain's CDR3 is CASSQMPARGEQYF. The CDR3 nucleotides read TGTGCCAGCAGCCAGATGCCCGCTAGAGGCGAGCAGTACTTC.

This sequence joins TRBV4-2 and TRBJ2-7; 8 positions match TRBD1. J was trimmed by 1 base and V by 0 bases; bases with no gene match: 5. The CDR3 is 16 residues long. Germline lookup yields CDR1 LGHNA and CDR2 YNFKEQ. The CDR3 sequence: CASSQDRDRHSYEQYF. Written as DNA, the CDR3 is TGTGCCAGCAGCCAAGACAGGGACAGGCATTCCTACGAGCAGTACTTC.

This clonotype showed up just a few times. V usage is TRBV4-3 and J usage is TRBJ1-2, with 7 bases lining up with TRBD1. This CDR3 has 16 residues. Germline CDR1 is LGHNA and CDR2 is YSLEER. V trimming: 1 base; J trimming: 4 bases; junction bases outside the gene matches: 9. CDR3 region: CASSQGDSLNLYGYTF. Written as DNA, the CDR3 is TGCGCCAGCAGCCAAGGGGACAGTTTGAACCTCTATGGCTACACCTTC.

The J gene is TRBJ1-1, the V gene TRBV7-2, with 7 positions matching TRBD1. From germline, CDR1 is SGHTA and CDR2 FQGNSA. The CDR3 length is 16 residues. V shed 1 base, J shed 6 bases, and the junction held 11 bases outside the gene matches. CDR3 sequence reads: CASSLVATGTRAEAFF. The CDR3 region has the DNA TGTGCCAGCAGCTTAGTGGCGACAGGGACGCGCGCTGAAGCTTTCTTT.

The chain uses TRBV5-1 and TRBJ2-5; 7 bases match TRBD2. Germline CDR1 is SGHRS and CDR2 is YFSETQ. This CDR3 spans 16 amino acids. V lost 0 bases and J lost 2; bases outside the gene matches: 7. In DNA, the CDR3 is TGCGCCAGCAGCTTGGGAGCTAGCGGAGAACAAGAGACCCAGTACTTC. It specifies CASSLGASGEQETQYF.

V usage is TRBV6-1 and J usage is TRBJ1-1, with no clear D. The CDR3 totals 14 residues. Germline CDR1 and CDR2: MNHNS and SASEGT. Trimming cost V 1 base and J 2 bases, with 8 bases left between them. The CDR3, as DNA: TGTGCCAGCAGTGAAGGTGTACGAAACACTGAAGCTTTCTTT. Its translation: CASSEGVRNTEAFF.

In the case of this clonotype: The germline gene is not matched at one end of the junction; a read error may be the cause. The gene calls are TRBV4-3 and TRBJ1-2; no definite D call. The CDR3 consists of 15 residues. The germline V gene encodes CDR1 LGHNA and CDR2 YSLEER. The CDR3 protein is CAGSQADGQDYGYTF. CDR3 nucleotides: TGCGCCGGCAGCCAAGCAGATGGGCAGGACTATGGCTACACCTTC.

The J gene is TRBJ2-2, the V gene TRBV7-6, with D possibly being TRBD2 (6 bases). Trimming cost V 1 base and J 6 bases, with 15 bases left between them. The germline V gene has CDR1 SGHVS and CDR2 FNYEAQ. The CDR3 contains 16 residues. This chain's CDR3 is CASSLVRGARPGELFF. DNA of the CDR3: TGTGCCAGCAGCTTAGTGCGGGGAGCACGTCCCGGGGAGCTGTTTTTT. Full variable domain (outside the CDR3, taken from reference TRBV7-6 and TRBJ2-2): GAGVSQSPRYKVTKRGQDVALRCDPISGHVSLYWYRQALGQGPEFLTYFNYEAQQDKSGLPNDRFSAERPEGSISTLTIQRTEQRDSAMYRCASSLVRGARPGELFFGEGSRLTVL.

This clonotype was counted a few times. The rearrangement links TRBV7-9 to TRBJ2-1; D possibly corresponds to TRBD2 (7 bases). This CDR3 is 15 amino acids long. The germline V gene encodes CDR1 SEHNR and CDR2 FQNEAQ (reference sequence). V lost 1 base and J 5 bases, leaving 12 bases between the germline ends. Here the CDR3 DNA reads TGTGCCAGCAGCTTAGTAGGGGGGGAACACAATGAGCAGTTCTTC. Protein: CASSLVGGEHNEQFF.

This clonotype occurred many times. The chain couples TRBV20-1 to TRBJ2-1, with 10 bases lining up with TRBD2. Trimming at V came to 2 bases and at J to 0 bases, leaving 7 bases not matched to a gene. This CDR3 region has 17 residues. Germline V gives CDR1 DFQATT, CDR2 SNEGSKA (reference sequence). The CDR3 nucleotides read TGCAGTGCTAGAAATCCACTAGCGGGGAGCTCCTACAATGAGCAGTTCTTC. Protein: CSARNPLAGSSYNEQFF.

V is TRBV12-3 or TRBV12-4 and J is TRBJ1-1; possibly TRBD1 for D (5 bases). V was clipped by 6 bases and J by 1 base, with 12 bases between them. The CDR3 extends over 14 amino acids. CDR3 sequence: CASSIDRENTEAFF. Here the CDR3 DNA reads TGTGCCAGCAGCATCGACAGAGAGAACACTGAAGCTTTCTTT.

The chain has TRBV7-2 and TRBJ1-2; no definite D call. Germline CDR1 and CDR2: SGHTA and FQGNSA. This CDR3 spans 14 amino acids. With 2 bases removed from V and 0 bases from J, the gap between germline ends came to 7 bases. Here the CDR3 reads CASSLPETNYGYTF. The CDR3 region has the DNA TGTGCCAGCAGCTTACCAGAAACTAACTATGGCTACACCTTC.

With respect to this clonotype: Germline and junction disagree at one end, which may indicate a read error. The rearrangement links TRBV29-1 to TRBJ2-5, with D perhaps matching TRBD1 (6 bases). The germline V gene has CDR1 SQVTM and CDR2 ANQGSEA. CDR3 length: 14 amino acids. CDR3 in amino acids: CSVEGGQQQETQYF. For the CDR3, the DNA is TGCAGCGTTGAAGGAGGACAGCAACAAGAGACTCAGTACTTC.